This T cell receptor beta chain appears in the sequencing data of a study of cytomegalovirus exposure and HLA in healthy donors (dated by TCRdb to about 2017). Background for the entire study: In an earlier analysis of approximately 640 of the donors, 276 Gb of sequence data and approximately 100 million unique TCR beta sequences from 180 million or so T cells were reported. An earlier analysis of around 580 of the donors used high-throughput TCR beta sequencing to judge whether each TCR beta V gene segment behaved as functional or pseudogenic. Every discovery cohort repertoire had been produced on one sequencing platform. Among some 410 genotyped donors of the cohort, an average of about 240,000 unique TCR beta nucleotide sequences were sequenced per donor, about a sixth of them non-productive. The study profiled the T cell repertoires of hundreds of subjects by immunosequencing and related them to cytomegalovirus serostatus. Among the roughly 390 genotyped donors, around 81% belonged to the genetic ancestry cluster associated with self-reported Caucasian donors. Donor age, sex, ethnicity and CMV serostatus were compiled together with the repertoire data. To study patterns of TCR occurrence, a later analysis re-analyzed previously published TCR beta repertoires from 550 to 800 donors and added high-resolution HLA genotyping. A few DR-DQ haplotypes were treated as single units for association and clustering because of strong linkage in the cohort. High-throughput TCR immunosequencing, statistical association of individual TCRs with disease status, and machine learning were combined to predict cytomegalovirus infection status. An early release that covered more than 550 HLA-typed donors contained approximately 320 gigabases of sequencing data and about 84 million unique TCR sequences. Besides the first cohort of around 670 subjects, a separate validation cohort made up of roughly 120 different subjects was used. The study was designed to test whether signatures of past pathogen exposure could be identified by cataloging public T cell receptors. Genome-wide SNP genotypes for about 65% of the 666 donors were used in a later genetic analysis, which treated that subset as a discovery cohort. Rather than drawing on any new phenotypic data, the later analysis identified candidate immune exposures from TCR beta sequences and the way those sequences occurred across donors. HLA typing covered class I and class II loci at four-digit resolution. The number of typed donors differed by locus: about 629-630 for A, B, C, DRB1 and DQB1; 500 to 550 for DQA1; 606 for DPA1; and roughly 490 for DPB1.

Library construction relied on the immunoSEQ multiplex PCR assay. For the multiplex PCR, a mixture combining 60 forward primers for TCR Vbeta segments and 13 reverse primers for TCR Jbeta segments was used. A multiplex PCR assay on genomic DNA amplified the CDR3 region of rearranged TCR beta genes. The Illumina HiSeq System was used to sequence the amplified TCR beta libraries as 87-base-pair reads. Turning to the authors' computational methods: A later analysis tallied roughly 80 million unique TCR beta chains across the 700 or so repertoires, and approximately 12 million of those chains were shared by two or more donors. Raw reads were error-corrected and collapsed into unique sequences by a nearest-neighbor algorithm in which closely related sequences were merged to remove PCR and sequencing errors. V, D and J gene segments were assigned by aligning CDR3 sequences to IMGT reference sequences. For a sequence to be retained, at least a six-nucleotide match to both a V gene segment and a J gene segment was required. Rearrangements were called productive when the CDR3 lacked stop codons and stayed in frame with V and J; all others were non-productive. Following IMGT convention, CDR3 was defined as the stretch from the second conserved V-encoded cysteine up to the conserved J-encoded phenylalanine. In an earlier analysis of just under 600 of the donors, sequences lacking an unambiguous match to a single V gene segment were excluded. An earlier analysis of several hundred of the donors called V segments functional above 56.7% productive rearrangements and segregating when the between-donor standard deviation exceeded 5%. A statistical classification framework was built for diagnosing cytomegalovirus status from the catalog of TCR beta chain sequences. In a later analysis, TCR nucleotide sequences were compared against IMGT/GENE-DB human TR gene sequences so that V and J genes could be assigned. In a later analysis, CDR3 sequences and most-parsimonious VDJ recombination scenarios were assigned using the TCRdist pipeline. A later analysis defined each TCR beta chain by its CDR3 amino acid sequence plus V-gene family, and excluded reads lacking a unique V-gene family. To address suspected cross-contamination and a sequencing artifact, a later analysis removed 592 highly shared, low-generation-probability nucleotide sequences. For each public chain, a later analysis derived a clonal expansion index from normalized ranks of inferred template counts within each repertoire. A later analysis computed generation probabilities with a VDJ recombination model fitted to out-of-frame rearrangements, and checked the results against IGoR. In a later analysis, TCR-TCR, TCR-HLA and TCR-CMV co-occurrence was scored with hypergeometric tests, and a repertoire-size bias correction was applied to TCR pairs. False discovery rates were estimated in a later analysis by permuting HLA or CMV assignments 20 times. In a later analysis, co-occurring TCRs were grouped using DBSCAN, and TCRdist sequence similarity was added for clustering within HLA-allele-positive subsets. Repertoires with fewer than 30,000 or more than 120,000 public chains were left out of co-occurrence clustering, as were a few repertoires with anomalous nucleotide sharing. TCRdb limited this immuneACCESS table to in-frame rearrangements with V and J called. A share of clones is missing; checked studies link under half to unresolved V genes, and the rest is unexplained. That table is the source of V, J and clone size, and D and trimming were worked out from the DNA. Counted in this sample were 55,000 to 70,000 clones; about nine tenths of them appeared once. The ten largest clonotypes hold roughly 2% of the sample.

The cohort was made up of about 610 healthy bone marrow donors. Cohort members were all nominally healthy when sampled, although unrecorded immune exposures were likely present. The donor tested CMV seronegative, placing the donor among the roughly 350 seronegative members of the cohort. Each donor provided a peripheral blood sample, and peripheral blood mononuclear cells were used for TCR beta sequencing. Genomic DNA extraction from the blood cell samples was performed with the Qiagen DNeasy Blood Extraction Kit. The CDR3, cysteine through phenylalanine, is 13 amino acids long. The CDR3 DNA has 39 bases and is translated from base 1. The trim is 2 bases for V and 4 bases for J, with a gap of 9 bases between the germline ends. According to the germline V gene, CDR1 reads SGHTA and CDR2 reads FQGNSA. Comments on this clone: This clone's antigen is unknown. Per-nucleotide qualities are absent, and no much larger clonotype sits a single base away.

Beyond this particular receptor, the publication reports: The cohort was sequenced for TCR beta chains only, and without alpha or paired-chain data the features that could be detected were limited. Immune exposure information for the cohort was limited to CMV serostatus. Cytomegalovirus status was reported to be diagnosed by the classifier with high specificity and sensitivity in both the original and validation cohorts. Correlated functional status among segregating V segments might be attributable to linkage disequilibrium, but an unknown experimental factor could not be ruled out. A later analysis associated 15,000 to 20,000 TCR beta sequences with specific HLA alleles at a false discovery rate of 0.05. Because counts were too low, about 15 rarely observed V segments, including chromosome 9 orphons, were left out of the earlier analysis of approximately 580 of the donors. Because the 87-base-pair reads could not distinguish some IMGT-functional V segments, including TRBV6-2 and TRBV6-3, those segments were excluded. In an earlier analysis of 587 of the donors, most TCR beta V segments appeared in productive rearrangements about 87% or about 30% of the time, broadly matching IMGT annotations. A cluster of highly shared sequence variants was judged likely to represent a technical artifact of the sequencing pipeline. A later analysis found that HLA-associated TCR beta chains were more clonally expanded and had lower generation probabilities than equally common non-associated chains. According to a later analysis, parvovirus B19, influenza, CMV and Epstein-Barr virus appeared linked to several top co-occurrence clusters. In a later analysis, the rate of TCR association differed among HLA loci, with DRB1 alleles having the most associated TCRs and HLA-C alleles having the fewest. A further reported finding was that TCR beta sequences accurately predicted the HLA-A and HLA-B alleles for most subjects in the first cohort. According to a later genetic analysis, donors in an Asian-associated ancestry cluster had fewer N-insertions in productive TCRs than the approximately 630-donor mean. When HLA alleles, especially DR and DQ, strongly co-occurred, attributing TCR associations to individual alleles was difficult. Most TCR sequences were observed very rarely across donors, whereas some public TCRs were present in many individuals. Three of the identified cytomegalovirus-associated TCR beta chains were confirmed in vitro to be specific for cytomegalovirus antigens. An association between a missense DCLRE1C variant and V-gene and J-gene trimming of TCR beta chains was found in a later genetic analysis and replicated in an independent cohort. It was suggested by the authors that the approach could potentially be generalized to other disease states and immunological phenotypes. Sequencing depth was assumed to be roughly uniform across donors in the presence/absence analyses, though that assumption may not hold. Most CMV-associated TCR beta chains appeared to be HLA-restricted in a later analysis, and the HLA associations seemed to be driven largely by CMV exposure. In the study, approximately 150 TCR beta chains were listed as associated with cytomegalovirus. Because some donors lacked HLA typing at each locus, the association tests relied only on the typed subset.

The clonotype was recovered from a woman aged 25 to 39 in good health and CMV-seronegative. Sequencing was performed on PBMCs. The sequence joins TRBV7-2 to TRBJ2-7, with TRBD2 perhaps the D gene, on 6 matching bases. The nucleotide sequence reads TGTGCCAGCAGCTTAACGGGACTGTACGAGCAGTACTTC. Translated, it reads CASSLTGLYEQYF.